The rows below give T cell receptor beta chains drawn from one sample of a study of shared clonotypes between healthy human individuals. TCRdb's copy holds only in-frame clones and misses some; the assay was immunoSEQ multiplex PCR. The sample lists about 490,000 clones, over 60% occurring once. The sequencing sample was made of PBMCs. The receptors stem from a woman between 40 and 50 years old in good health. Some clones in this sample may be carry-over from other donors' samples. Each CDR3 is given with its conserved first and last residue. The D gene is left open where the match is weak. Size is omitted from some rows. Given values are once, few, many or a class for expanded clones.

TRBJ2-1	TRBD2	-	TRBV10-3	TGTGCCATCAGCGCTAGCGGGAACAGCGGTGAGCAGTTCTTC	CAISASGNSGEQFF
TRBJ2-3	-	many	TRBV9	TGTGCCAGCAGCGTAGCGACTAGCACAGATACGCAGTATTTT	CASSVATSTDTQYF
TRBJ2-6	-	many	TRBV29-1	TGCAGCGTCTCATCTGGGGCCAACGTCCTGACTTTC	CSVSSGANVLTF
TRBJ2-1	TRBD1	-	TRBV30	TGTGCCTGGAGCGGGACAGGACTTTACAATGAGCAGTTCTTC	CAWSGTGLYNEQFF
TRBJ2-7	-	once	TRBV9	TGTGCCAGCAGCCCCAGCCCGTGGTCGTACGAGCAGTACTTC	CASSPSPWSYEQYF
TRBJ2-6	-	few	TRBV28	TGTGCCAGCAGTTTAGGGGGGACCAAATCCTCTGGGGCCAACGTCCTGACTTTC	CASSLGGTKSSGANVLTF
TRBJ2-7	-	-	TRBV30	TGTGCCTGGAGCTCGACCGTAGGATACGAGCAGTACTTC	CAWSSTVGYEQYF
TRBJ2-1	TRBD1	-	TRBV5-1	TGCGCCAGCAGCCCGGGACAGGGTAGGTATGAGCAGTTCTTC	CASSPGQGRYEQFF
TRBJ1-1	-	-	TRBV28	TGTGCCAGCAGCAATGCGGGGGGATACACTGAAGCTTTCTTT	CASSNAGGYTEAFF
TRBJ1-4	-	-	TRBV6-1	TGTGCCAGCAGACCTGACAGGAGCGAAAAACTGTTTTTT	CASRPDRSEKLFF
TRBJ2-7	TRBD1	-	TRBV28	TGTGCCAGCAAGGGGGCCCCTCCGAGGTACGAGCAGTACTTC	CASKGAPPRYEQYF
TRBJ2-1	TRBD1	-	TRBV6-1	TGTGCCAGCAGTGAAGCAACAACCGGACAGGGGGGTAGGCACAATGAGCAGTTCTTC	CASSEATTGQGGRHNEQFF
TRBJ2-3	TRBD1	-	TRBV6-5	TGTGCCAGCAGTTACTCGGGGGACAGGGTTGCGGATACGCAGTATTTT	CASSYSGDRVADTQYF
TRBJ2-5	-	-	TRBV20-1	TGCAGTGCTAGATCTCAAGAGACCCAGTACTTC	CSARSQETQYF
TRBJ2-5	-	-	TRBV5-1	TGCGCCAGCAGCTTGGCTAAGGACAGTCAAGAGACCCAGTACTTC	CASSLAKDSQETQYF
TRBJ1-1	-	-	TRBV7-8	TGTGCCAGCAGCTTAGGATCGGGGAACACTGAAGCTTTCTTT	CASSLGSGNTEAFF
TRBJ1-5	-	-	TRBV18	TGTGCCAGCTCACCCGATACTAGCAATCAGCCCCAGCATTTT	CASSPDTSNQPQHF
TRBJ2-1	-	-	TRBV5-4	TGTGCCAGCAGCTTAGGGCGGCGGGACTACAATGAGCAGTTCTTC	CASSLGRRDYNEQFF
TRBJ2-7	TRBD2	once	TRBV27	TGTGCCAGCAGTTTTTCTAGCGGCACCTACGAGCAGTACTTC	CASSFSSGTYEQYF
TRBJ2-7	-	-	TRBV9	TGTGCCAGCAGCGGGTGGGACCACTACGAGCAGTACTTC	CASSGWDHYEQYF
TRBJ2-7	TRBD2	-	TRBV5-1	TGCGCCAGCAGCTTGAGAGACCCGACTAGCATTAAGTACGAGCAGTACTTC	CASSLRDPTSIKYEQYF
TRBJ2-2	TRBD2	-	TRBV4-2	TGTGCCAGCAGCCAAGATTTACTAGCGGGAGGGGTGAACACCGGGGAGCTGTTTTTT	CASSQDLLAGGVNTGELFF
TRBJ2-1	TRBD2	-	TRBV5-1	TGCGCCAGCAGCGGGACTAGCGGTAGTCGGTCCTACAATGAGCAGTTCTTC	CASSGTSGSRSYNEQFF
TRBJ1-4	-	-	TRBV5-6	TGTGCCAGCAGCTTTGGCGGACATTATGAAAAACTGTTTTTT	CASSFGGHYEKLFF
TRBJ2-1	-	-	TRBV6-4	TGTGCCAGCAGTGACGGAGGGGGCAGTGGTATGTATGAGCAGTTCTTC	CASSDGGGSGMYEQFF
TRBJ2-1	-	-	TRBV5-8	TGTGCCAGCACTCCAGAGGCTGGGGTCCGCTCCTACAATGAGCAGTTCTTC	CASTPEAGVRSYNEQFF
TRBJ2-1	TRBD2	-	TRBV4-2	TGTGCCAGCAGCCAAGATGTGGCTAGCGGGAGCTACAATGAGCAGTTCTTC	CASSQDVASGSYNEQFF
TRBJ2-7	-	-	TRBV6-5	TGTGCCAGCAGGGGGGTCGCGAGCTCCTACGAGCAGTACTTC	CASRGVASSYEQYF
TRBJ2-7	TRBD2	-	TRBV30	TGTGCCTGGAGCCCTAGCGGATACGAGCAGTACTTC	CAWSPSGYEQYF